This T cell receptor beta chain is drawn from a study of cytomegalovirus exposure and HLA in healthy donors (dated by TCRdb to between 2016 and 2019). For the study in its entirety: An earlier analysis of approximately 600 of the donors reported 250 to 300 Gb of sequence data and 100 million to 130 million unique TCR beta sequences from roughly 180 million T cells. An early release covering over 500 HLA-typed donors comprised about 290 gigabases of sequencing data and tens of millions of unique TCR sequences. The later analysis used no new phenotypic data to find candidate immune exposures, relying instead on TCR beta sequences and their occurrence across donors. Typing coverage varied by locus: about 620-640 donors for A, B, C, DRB1 and DQB1; 522 for DQA1; over 600 for DPA1; 450 to 480 for DPB1. Several DR-DQ haplotypes were treated as single units for association and clustering because of strong linkage in the cohort. Every discovery cohort repertoire had been produced on one sequencing platform. In a later analysis, previously published TCR beta repertoires from 550 to 700 donors were re-analyzed and high-resolution HLA genotyping was added so that TCR occurrence patterns could be studied. Genome-wide SNP genotypes for about 65% of the roughly 700 donors were used in a later genetic analysis, which treated that subset as a discovery cohort. Along with the roughly 700-subject first cohort, a separate validation cohort of over a hundred different subjects was used. The aim of the study was to test whether cataloging public T cell receptors could identify signatures of past pathogen exposure. Donor age, sex, ethnicity and CMV serostatus were compiled alongside the repertoire data. Among the roughly 430 genotyped donors, about 85% belonged to the genetic ancestry cluster associated with self-reported Caucasian donors. HLA typing included class I and class II loci at four-digit resolution. The T cell repertoires of under 700 subjects were profiled by immunosequencing and related to cytomegalovirus serostatus. The study combined high-throughput TCR immunosequencing, statistical association of individual TCRs with disease status, and machine learning to predict cytomegalovirus infection status. On average, roughly 240,000 unique TCR beta nucleotide sequences were sequenced per donor among about 400 genotyped donors of the cohort, with around 19% of those sequences being non-productive. In an earlier analysis of over 550 of the donors, high-throughput TCR beta sequencing was used to judge whether each TCR beta V gene segment behaved as functional or pseudogenic. General findings and caveats noted by the study authors: Because HLA typing was unavailable for some donors at each locus, only the typed subset was used in association tests. When HLA alleles, especially DR and DQ, strongly co-occurred, TCR associations were difficult to assign to individual alleles. Correlated functional status among segregating V segments might reflect linkage disequilibrium, but an unknown experimental factor could not be ruled out. In a later genetic analysis, a missense DCLRE1C variant was associated with V-gene and J-gene trimming of TCR beta chains, and the association was replicated in an independent cohort. The study gave a list of 150 to 200 TCR beta chains associated with cytomegalovirus. In an earlier analysis of 500 to 650 of the donors, most TCR beta V segments appeared in productive rearrangements about 87% or about 30% of the time, broadly matching IMGT annotations. While some public TCRs were present in many individuals, most TCR sequences turned up only very rarely across donors. The earlier analysis of approximately 590 of the donors excluded fewer than 20 rarely observed V segments, including chromosome 9 orphons, because counts were too low. Compared with equally common non-associated chains, HLA-associated TCR beta chains in a later analysis were more clonally expanded and had lower generation probabilities. Immune exposure information for the cohort was limited to CMV serostatus. A further reported finding was that TCR beta sequences accurately predicted the HLA-A and HLA-B alleles for most subjects in the first cohort. According to a later genetic analysis, donors in an Asian-associated ancestry cluster had fewer N-insertions in productive TCRs than the roughly 660-donor mean. In vitro tests confirmed that three of the cytomegalovirus-associated TCR beta chains recognize cytomegalovirus antigens. A later analysis reported that several top co-occurrence clusters appeared linked to parvovirus B19, influenza, CMV and Epstein-Barr virus. In both the original and validation cohorts, the classifier was reported to diagnose cytomegalovirus status with high specificity and sensitivity. It was suggested by the authors that the approach could potentially be generalized to other disease states and immunological phenotypes. The presence/absence analyses assumed that sequencing depth was roughly uniform across donors, and that assumption may not be true. The sequencing pipeline was judged likely to have produced a cluster of highly shared sequence variants as a technical artifact. In a later analysis, 16,951 TCR beta sequences were associated with specific HLA alleles at a false discovery rate of 0.05. In a later analysis, TCR association rates were found to vary across HLA loci, with the most associated TCRs seen for DRB1 alleles and the fewest for HLA-C alleles. A later analysis found that most CMV-associated TCR beta chains appeared HLA-restricted, with HLA associations seemingly driven largely by CMV exposure. Only TCR beta chains were sequenced in this cohort, and the absence of alpha or paired-chain data limited detectable features. The 87-base-pair reads could not distinguish some IMGT-functional V segments, including TRBV6-2 and TRBV6-3, so those segments were excluded.

Notes on this clone: Its antigen remains unidentified.

The cohort consisted of 650 to 700 healthy bone marrow donors. At the time of sampling, every cohort member was nominally healthy, though immune exposures that went unrecorded were likely present. The donor tested CMV seropositive and was one of the 289 seropositive cohort members. Each donor provided a peripheral blood sample, and peripheral blood mononuclear cells were used for TCR beta sequencing. The Qiagen DNeasy Blood Extraction Kit was used to extract genomic DNA from the blood cell samples. The germline V gene provides CDR1 MRHNA and CDR2 SNTAGT. Trimming takes 2 bases from V and 8 bases from J, and the germline ends sit 13 bases apart. The CDR3 goes from the cysteine to the phenylalanine over 14 residues. The retained sequence is limited to the CDR3, 42 bases, with the frame set at the first base. Libraries were built with the immunoSEQ multiplex PCR assay. The multiplex PCR relied on a mix of 60 forward primers for TCR Vbeta segments and 13 reverse primers for TCR Jbeta segments. Amplification of the CDR3 region of rearranged TCR beta genes was performed with a multiplex PCR assay on genomic DNA. The Illumina HiSeq System was used to sequence the amplified TCR beta libraries as 87-base-pair reads. Processing in the source paper ran as follows. A later analysis counted some 80 million unique TCR beta chains across the 650 to 800 repertoires, and about 10 million of these chains were shared by at least two donors. Raw reads were error-corrected and collapsed into unique sequences with a nearest-neighbor algorithm that merged closely related sequences to remove PCR and sequencing errors. V, D and J gene segments were assigned by aligning CDR3 sequences to IMGT reference sequences. For a sequence to be retained, a match of at least six nucleotides to both a V gene segment and a J gene segment was required. A rearrangement was called productive if the CDR3 had no stop codons and remained in frame with V and J, and every other rearrangement was called non-productive. CDR3 was defined by IMGT convention, running from the second conserved V-encoded cysteine to the conserved J-encoded phenylalanine. The earlier analysis of some 550 of the donors excluded any sequence lacking an unambiguous match to a single V gene segment. An earlier analysis of 587 of the donors called V segments functional above 56.7% productive rearrangements and segregating when the between-donor standard deviation exceeded 5%. A statistical classification framework was developed to diagnose cytomegalovirus status using the catalog of TCR beta chain sequences. V and J gene assignment, in a later analysis, came from comparing TCR nucleotide sequences with IMGT/GENE-DB human TR gene sequences. The TCRdist pipeline was used in a later analysis to assign CDR3 sequences and most-parsimonious VDJ recombination scenarios. In a later analysis, each TCR beta chain was defined by its CDR3 amino acid sequence together with its V-gene family, and reads without a unique V-gene family were excluded. To address suspected cross-contamination and a sequencing artifact, a later analysis removed over 500 highly shared, low-generation-probability nucleotide sequences. In a later analysis, a clonal expansion index for each public chain was calculated from normalized within-repertoire ranks of inferred template counts. In a later analysis, generation probabilities were computed using a VDJ recombination model fitted to out-of-frame rearrangements, and the results were checked against IGoR. In a later analysis, hypergeometric tests were used to score TCR-TCR, TCR-HLA and TCR-CMV co-occurrence, with a repertoire-size bias correction applied to TCR pairs. False discovery rates were estimated in a later analysis by permuting HLA or CMV assignments 20 times. In a later analysis, co-occurring TCRs were grouped using DBSCAN, with TCRdist sequence similarity added in when clustering inside HLA-allele-positive subsets. Co-occurrence clustering excluded repertoires with fewer than 30,000 or more than 120,000 public chains, plus five with anomalous nucleotide sharing. Drawn from immuneACCESS, this table holds only the in-frame rearrangements with V and J called that TCRdb kept. Clones are partly lost; checked studies trace under half to an unresolved V gene and leave the rest unexplained. V and J calls and clone size are those listed in that table; D and trimming were worked out from the DNA. The sample table on file contains roughly 200,000 clones. The ten largest clones represent 0.9% to 1.4% of the sample.

The sample was PBMCs. The chain is made from TRBV6-4 and TRBJ2-1; TRBD1 is a possible D gene, resting on 7 matching bases. The clonotype comes from a girl aged 2 to 9 in good health and CMV-seropositive. The sequenced DNA is TGTGCCAGCAGTGACCAGGGGGGCCGGGATGAGCAGTTCTTC. Translated, this gives CASSDQGGRDEQFF.